The sequence of this T cell receptor (beta chain) was determined in a study of T cell responses to AZD1222 COVID-19 vaccine. The table came from immunoSEQ multiplex PCR; TCRdb's copy has only in-frame clones and leaves some out. The top ten hold 5% of the sample, which has about 100,000 clones, 86% seen once. The V gene lost 5 bases and the J gene lost 9 bases, with 14 bases spanning the gap. CDR3 length: 14 amino acids. Germline values: CDR1 SGHTA, CDR2 FQGNSA. The sequences come from peripheral blood, collected on day 0 of AZD1222 vaccination. The sequence derives from an adult in good health. V and J are TRBV7-2 and TRBJ1-6; D perhaps matches TRBD1 (5 bases). DNA of the CDR3: TGTGCCAGCAGCAATCGCCAGGGCGGTTCACCCCTCCACTTT. Amino acids: CASSNRQGGSPLHF.